This TCR beta chain was captured by sequencing in a study of blood T cell repertoires in COVID-19. Study-wide background: Acute-phase and convalescent COVID-19 samples originated in the United States, Italy and Spain. From T cells, B-cell-depleted T cells, or PBMCs came the material, which was cDNA or gDNA.

V dropped 0 bases and J dropped 0 bases, with 6 bases sitting between them. Germline loops: CDR1 KGHSH, CDR2 LQKENI. The CDR3 loop spans 15 amino acids. This clone was observed a few times. Only in-frame clones appear in the TCRdb table, and some are missing; sequencing was by immunoSEQ multiplex PCR. This sample has 200,000 to 250,000 clones, with 81% found just once. The sequenced material came from PBMCs or T cells enriched from blood (not recorded which). The V gene is TRBV18, the J gene TRBJ2-1; D may be TRBD2 (5 bases). This TCR derives from a woman between 45 and 60 years old with acute COVID-19. CDR3 nucleotide sequence: TGTGCCAGCTCACCACCGGAGGACTCCTACAATGAGCAGTTCTTC. Protein product: CASSPPEDSYNEQFF.